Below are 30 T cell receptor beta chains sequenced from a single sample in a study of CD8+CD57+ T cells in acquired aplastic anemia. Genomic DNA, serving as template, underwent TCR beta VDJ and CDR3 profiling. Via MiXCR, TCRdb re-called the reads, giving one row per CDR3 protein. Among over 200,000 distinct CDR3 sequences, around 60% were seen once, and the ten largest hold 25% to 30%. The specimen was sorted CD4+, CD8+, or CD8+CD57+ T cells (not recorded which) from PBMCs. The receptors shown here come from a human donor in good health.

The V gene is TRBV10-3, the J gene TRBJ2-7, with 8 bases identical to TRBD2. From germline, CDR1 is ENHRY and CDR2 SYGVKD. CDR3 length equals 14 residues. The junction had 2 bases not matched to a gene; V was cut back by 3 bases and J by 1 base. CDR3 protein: CAISDRGGSYEQYF. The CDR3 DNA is TGTGCCATCAGTGACCGGGGGGGTTCCTACGAGCAGTACTTC.

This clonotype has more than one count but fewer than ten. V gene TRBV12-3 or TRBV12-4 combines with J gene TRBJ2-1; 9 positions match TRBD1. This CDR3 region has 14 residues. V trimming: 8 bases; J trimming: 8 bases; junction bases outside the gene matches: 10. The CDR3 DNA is TGTGCCAGCTCTCCGGGACAGGGTTCGGATGAGCAGTTCTTC. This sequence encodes CASSPGQGSDEQFF.

CDR3 residues: CASRDRQGLYFTDTQYF. CDR3 DNA: TGTGCCAGCAGAGACCGGCAGGGCTTATATTTCACAGATACGCAGTATTTT. The chain employs TRBV7-3 and TRBJ2-3; D is possibly TRBD1 (5 bases). The V gene's germline CDR1 is SGHTA and CDR2 FQGTGA. CDR3 size: 17 residues. Between the trimmed V and J ends, which lost 6 bases and 2 bases, there was a span of 21 bases.

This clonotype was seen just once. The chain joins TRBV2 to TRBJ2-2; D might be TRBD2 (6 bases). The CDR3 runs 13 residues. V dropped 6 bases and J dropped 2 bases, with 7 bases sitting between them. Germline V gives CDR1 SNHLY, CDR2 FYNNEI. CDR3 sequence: CASREGNTGELFF. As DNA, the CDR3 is TGTGCCAGCAGGGAGGGTAACACCGGGGAGCTGTTTTTT.

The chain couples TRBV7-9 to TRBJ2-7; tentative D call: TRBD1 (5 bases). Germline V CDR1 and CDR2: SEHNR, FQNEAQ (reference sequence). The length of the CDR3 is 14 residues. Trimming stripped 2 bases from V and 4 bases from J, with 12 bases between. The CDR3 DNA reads TGTGCCAGCAGCTTAATCTCAGGGATTTACGAGCAGTACTTC. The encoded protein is CASSLISGIYEQYF.

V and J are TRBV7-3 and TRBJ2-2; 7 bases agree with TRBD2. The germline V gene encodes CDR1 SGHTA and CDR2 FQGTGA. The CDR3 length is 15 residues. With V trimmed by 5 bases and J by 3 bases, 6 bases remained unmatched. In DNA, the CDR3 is TGTGCCAGCAGCGCCGGACTAGGGGACACCGGGGAGCTGTTTTTT. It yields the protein CASSAGLGDTGELFF.

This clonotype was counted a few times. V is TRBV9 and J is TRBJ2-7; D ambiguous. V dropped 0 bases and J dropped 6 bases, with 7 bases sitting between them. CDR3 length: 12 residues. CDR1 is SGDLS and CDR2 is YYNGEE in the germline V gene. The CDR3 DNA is TGTGCCAGCAGCGTAGGTGACACCGAGCAGTACTTC. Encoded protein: CASSVGDTEQYF.

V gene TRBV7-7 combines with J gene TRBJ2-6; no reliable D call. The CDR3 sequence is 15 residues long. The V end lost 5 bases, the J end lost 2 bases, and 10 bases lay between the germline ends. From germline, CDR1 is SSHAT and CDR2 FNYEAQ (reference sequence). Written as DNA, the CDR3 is TGTGCCAGCAGCCCTTTGGAGACTGGGGCCAACGTCCTGACTTTC. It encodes CASSPLETGANVLTF.

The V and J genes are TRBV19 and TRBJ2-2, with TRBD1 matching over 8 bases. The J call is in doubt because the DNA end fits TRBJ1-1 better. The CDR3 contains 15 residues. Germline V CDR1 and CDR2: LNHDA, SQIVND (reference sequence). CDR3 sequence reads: CASRGQGAVDTEAFF. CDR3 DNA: TGTGCCAGTAGGGGTCAGGGGGCGGTTGACACTGAAGCTTTCTTT.

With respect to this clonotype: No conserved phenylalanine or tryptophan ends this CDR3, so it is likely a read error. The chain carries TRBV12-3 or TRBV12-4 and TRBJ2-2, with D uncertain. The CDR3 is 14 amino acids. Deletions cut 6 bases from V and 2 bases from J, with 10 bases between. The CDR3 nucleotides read TGTGCCAGCAGGTCGTTCGATAACACCGGGGAGCTGTTTCTT. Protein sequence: CASRSFDNTGELFL.

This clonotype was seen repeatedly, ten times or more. CDR3 protein: CASSSRDNSYEQYF. The CDR3 nucleotides are TGCGCCAGCAGCTCCCGGGACAACTCCTACGAGCAGTACTTC. The chain recombines TRBV5-1 with TRBJ2-7, with TRBD1 as a possible D gene (6 bases). The germline V gene has CDR1 SGHRS and CDR2 YFSETQ. V was pared by 3 bases and J by 0 bases, with 10 bases between. This CDR3 has 14 residues.

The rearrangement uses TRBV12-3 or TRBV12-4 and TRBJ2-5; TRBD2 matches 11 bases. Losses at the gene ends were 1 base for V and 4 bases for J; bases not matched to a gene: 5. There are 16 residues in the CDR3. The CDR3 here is CASSLDRLAGRETQYF. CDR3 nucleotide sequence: TGTGCCAGCAGTTTAGACCGACTAGCGGGACGAGAGACCCAGTACTTC.

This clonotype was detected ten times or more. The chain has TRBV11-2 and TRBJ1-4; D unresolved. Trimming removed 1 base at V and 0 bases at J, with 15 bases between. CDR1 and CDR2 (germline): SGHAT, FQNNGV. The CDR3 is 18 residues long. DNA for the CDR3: TGTGCCAGCAGCTTAGGACCCCTTTGGCAGTCAACTAATGAAAAACTGTTTTTT. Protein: CASSLGPLWQSTNEKLFF.

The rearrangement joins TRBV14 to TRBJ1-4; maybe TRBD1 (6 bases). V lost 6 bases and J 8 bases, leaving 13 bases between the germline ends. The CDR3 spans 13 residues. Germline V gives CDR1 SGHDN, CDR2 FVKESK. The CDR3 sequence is CASSYRDGEKLFF. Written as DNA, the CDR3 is TGTGCCAGCAGTTACAGGGACGGCGAAAAACTGTTTTTT.

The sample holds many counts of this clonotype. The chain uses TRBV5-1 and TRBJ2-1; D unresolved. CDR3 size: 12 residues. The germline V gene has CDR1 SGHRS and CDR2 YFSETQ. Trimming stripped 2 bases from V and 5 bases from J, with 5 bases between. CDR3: CASSFQNNEQFF. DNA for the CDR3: TGCGCCAGCAGCTTTCAGAACAATGAGCAGTTCTTC. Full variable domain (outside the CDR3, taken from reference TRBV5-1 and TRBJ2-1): KAGVTQTPRYLIKTRGQQVTLSCSPISGHRSVSWYQQTPGQGLQFLFEYFSETQRNKGNFPGRFSGRQFSNSRSEMNVSTLELGDSALYLCASSFQNNEQFFGPGTRLTVL.

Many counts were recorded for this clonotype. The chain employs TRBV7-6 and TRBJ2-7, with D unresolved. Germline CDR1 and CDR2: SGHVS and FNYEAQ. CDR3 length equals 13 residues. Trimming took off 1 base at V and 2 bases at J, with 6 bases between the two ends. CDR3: CASSLDETYEQYF. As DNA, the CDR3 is TGTGCCAGCAGCTTAGACGAGACCTACGAGCAGTACTTC.

The DNA for the CDR3 is TGTGCCATCAGTGAAGGACTAGCAGTCAATGAGCAGTTCTTC. It is translated as CAISEGLAVNEQFF. This chain uses TRBV10-3 with TRBJ2-1; 8 bases align to TRBD2. V shed 3 bases, J shed 6 bases, and the junction held 4 bases outside the gene matches. The CDR3 contains 14 residues. CDR1 and CDR2 (germline): ENHRY, SYGVKD.

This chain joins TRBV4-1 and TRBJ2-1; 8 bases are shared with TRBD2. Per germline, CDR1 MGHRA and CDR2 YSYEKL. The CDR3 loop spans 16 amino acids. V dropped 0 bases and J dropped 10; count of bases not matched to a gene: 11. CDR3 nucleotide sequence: TGCGCCAGCAGCCAAGATGGTGGCGGGAGGTTTTACGAGCAGTTCTTC. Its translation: CASSQDGGGRFYEQFF.

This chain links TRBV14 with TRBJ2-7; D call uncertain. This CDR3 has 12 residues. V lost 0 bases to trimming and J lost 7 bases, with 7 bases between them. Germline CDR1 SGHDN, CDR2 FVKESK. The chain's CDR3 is CASSQETGEQYF. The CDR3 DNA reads TGTGCCAGCAGCCAAGAAACTGGGGAGCAGTACTTC. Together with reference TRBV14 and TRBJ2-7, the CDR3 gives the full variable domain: EAGVTQFPSHSVIEKGQTVTLRCDPISGHDNLYWYRRVMGKEIKFLLHFVKESKQDESGMPNNRFLAERTGGTYSTLKVQPAELEDSGVYFCASSQETGEQYFGPGTRLTVT.

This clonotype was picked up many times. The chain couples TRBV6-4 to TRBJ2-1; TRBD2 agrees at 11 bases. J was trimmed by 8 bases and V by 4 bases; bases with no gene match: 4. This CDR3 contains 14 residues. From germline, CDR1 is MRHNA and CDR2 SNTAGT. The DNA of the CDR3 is TGTGCCAGCAGTGTAGCGGGAGGGAGGGATGAGCAGTTCTTC. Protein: CASSVAGGRDEQFF.

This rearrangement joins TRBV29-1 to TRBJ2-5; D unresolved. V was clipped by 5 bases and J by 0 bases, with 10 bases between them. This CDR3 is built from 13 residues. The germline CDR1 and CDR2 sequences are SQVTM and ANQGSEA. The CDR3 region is CSVIAGYQETQYF. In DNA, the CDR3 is TGCAGCGTTATAGCAGGCTACCAAGAGACCCAGTACTTC.

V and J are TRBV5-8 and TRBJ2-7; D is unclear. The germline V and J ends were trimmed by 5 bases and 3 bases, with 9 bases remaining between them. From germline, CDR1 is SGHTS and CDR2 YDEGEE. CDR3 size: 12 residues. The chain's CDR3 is CASSRPHYEQYF. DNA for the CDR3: TGTGCCAGCAGTCGGCCGCACTACGAGCAGTACTTC.

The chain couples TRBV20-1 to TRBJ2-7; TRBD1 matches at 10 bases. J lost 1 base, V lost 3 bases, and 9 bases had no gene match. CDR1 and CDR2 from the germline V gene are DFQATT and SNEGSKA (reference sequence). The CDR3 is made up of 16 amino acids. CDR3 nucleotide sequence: TGCAGTGCTAGCCCAATCGGACAGGGGGTTTCCTACGAGCAGTACTTC. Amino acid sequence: CSASPIGQGVSYEQYF.

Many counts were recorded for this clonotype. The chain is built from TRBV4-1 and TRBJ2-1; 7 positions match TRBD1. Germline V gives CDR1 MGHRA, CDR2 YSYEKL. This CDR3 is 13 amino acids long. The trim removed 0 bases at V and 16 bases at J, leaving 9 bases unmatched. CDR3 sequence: CASSQDMDRNQFF. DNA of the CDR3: TGCGCCAGCAGCCAAGACATGGACAGGAACCAATTCTTC.

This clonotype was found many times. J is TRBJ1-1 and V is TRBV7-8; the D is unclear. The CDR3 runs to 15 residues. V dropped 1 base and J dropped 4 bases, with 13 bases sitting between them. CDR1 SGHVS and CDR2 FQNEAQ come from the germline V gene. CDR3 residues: CASSLGEGVTTEAFF. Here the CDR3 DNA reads TGTGCCAGCAGCTTAGGGGAAGGTGTAACCACTGAAGCTTTCTTT.

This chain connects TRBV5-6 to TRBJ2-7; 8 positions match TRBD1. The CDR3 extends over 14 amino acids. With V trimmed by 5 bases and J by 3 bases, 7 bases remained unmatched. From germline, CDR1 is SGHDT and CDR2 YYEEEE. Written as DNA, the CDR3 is TGTGCCAGCAGGCAATCGACAGGGGTCTACGAGCAGTACTTC. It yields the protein CASRQSTGVYEQYF.

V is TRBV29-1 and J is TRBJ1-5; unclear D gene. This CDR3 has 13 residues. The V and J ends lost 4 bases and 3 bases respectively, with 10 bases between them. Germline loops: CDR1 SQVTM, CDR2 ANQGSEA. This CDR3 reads CSVVFNLNQPQHF. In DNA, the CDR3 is TGCAGCGTTGTTTTTAATCTCAATCAGCCCCAGCATTTT.

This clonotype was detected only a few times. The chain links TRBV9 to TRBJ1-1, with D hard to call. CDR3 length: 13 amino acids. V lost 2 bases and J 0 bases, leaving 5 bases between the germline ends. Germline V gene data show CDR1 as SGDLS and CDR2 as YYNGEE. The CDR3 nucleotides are TGTGCCAGCAGCGTTGAGTTGAACACTGAAGCTTTCTTT. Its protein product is CASSVELNTEAFF.

The chain's CDR3 is CASSIDGLTF. CDR3 sequence (DNA): TGTGCCAGTAGTATAGACGGACTGACTTTC. This chain links TRBV19 with TRBJ2-6; D is uncertain. CDR1 is LNHDA, CDR2 SQIVND, per germline (reference sequence). This CDR3 comprises 10 residues. Trimming pared 0 bases from V and 16 bases from J, leaving 4 bases between. Full variable domain (outside the CDR3, taken from reference TRBV19 and TRBJ2-6): DGGITQSPKYLFRKEGQNVTLSCEQNLNHDAMYWYRQDPGQGLRLIYYSQIVNDFQKGDIAEGYSVSREKKESFPLTVTSAQKNPTAFYLCASSIDGLTFGAGSRLTVL.

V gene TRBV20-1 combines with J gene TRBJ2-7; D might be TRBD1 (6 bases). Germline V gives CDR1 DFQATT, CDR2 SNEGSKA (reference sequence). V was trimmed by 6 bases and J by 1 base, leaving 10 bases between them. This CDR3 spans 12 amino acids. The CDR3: CSARTGSYEQYF. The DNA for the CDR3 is TGCAGTGCCAGAACAGGGTCCTACGAGCAGTACTTC.